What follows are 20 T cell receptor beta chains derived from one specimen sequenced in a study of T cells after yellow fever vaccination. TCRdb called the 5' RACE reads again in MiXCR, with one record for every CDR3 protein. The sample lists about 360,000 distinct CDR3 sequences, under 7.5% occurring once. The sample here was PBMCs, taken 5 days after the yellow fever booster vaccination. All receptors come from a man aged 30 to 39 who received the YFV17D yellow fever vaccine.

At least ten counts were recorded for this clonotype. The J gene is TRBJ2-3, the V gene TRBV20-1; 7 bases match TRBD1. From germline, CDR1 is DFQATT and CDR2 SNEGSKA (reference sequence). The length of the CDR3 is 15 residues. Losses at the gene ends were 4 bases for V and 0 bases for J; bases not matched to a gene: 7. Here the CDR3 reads CSATTDRSSTDTQYF. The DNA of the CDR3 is TGCAGTGCTACGACGGACAGGTCTAGCACAGATACGCAGTATTTT.

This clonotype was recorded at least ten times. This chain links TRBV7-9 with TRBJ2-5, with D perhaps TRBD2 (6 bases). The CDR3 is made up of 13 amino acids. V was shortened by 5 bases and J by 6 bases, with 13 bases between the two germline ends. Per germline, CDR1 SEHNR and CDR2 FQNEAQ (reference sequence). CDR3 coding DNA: TGTGCCAGCAGCGACTCTAGCGCCAAGACCCAGTACTTC. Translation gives CASSDSSAKTQYF. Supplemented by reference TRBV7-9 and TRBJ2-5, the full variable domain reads DTGVSQNPRHKITKRGQNVTFRCDPISEHNRLYWYRQTLGQGPEFLTYFQNEAQLEKSRLLSDRFSAERPKGSFSTLEIQRTEQGDSAMYLCASSDSSAKTQYFGPGTRLLVL.

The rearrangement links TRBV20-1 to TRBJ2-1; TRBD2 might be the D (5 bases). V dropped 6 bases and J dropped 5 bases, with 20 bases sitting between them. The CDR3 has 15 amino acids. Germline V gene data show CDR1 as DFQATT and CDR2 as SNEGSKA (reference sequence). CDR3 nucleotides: TGCAGTGCCGTACAACTAGGGTGGGGAGACAATGAGCAGTTCTTC. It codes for CSAVQLGWGDNEQFF.

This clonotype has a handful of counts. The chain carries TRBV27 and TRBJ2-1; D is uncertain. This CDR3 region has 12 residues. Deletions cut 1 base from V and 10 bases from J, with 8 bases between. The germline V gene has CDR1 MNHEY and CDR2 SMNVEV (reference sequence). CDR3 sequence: CASSLFLGEQFF. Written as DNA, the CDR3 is TGTGCCAGCAGTTTATTCCTAGGGGAGCAGTTCTTC.

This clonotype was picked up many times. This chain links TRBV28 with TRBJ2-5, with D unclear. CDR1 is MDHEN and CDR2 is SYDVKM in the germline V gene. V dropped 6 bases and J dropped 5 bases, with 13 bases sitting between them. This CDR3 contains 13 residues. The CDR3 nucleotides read TGTGCCAGCAGCCGTTCGTTGGGGGAGACCCAGTACTTC. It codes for CASSRSLGETQYF.

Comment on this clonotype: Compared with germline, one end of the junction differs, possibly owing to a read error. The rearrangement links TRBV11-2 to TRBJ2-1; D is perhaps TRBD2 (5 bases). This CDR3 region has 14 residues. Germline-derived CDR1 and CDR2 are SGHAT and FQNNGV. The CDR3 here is CASSLASSLIELFF. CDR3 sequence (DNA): TGTGCCAGCAGCTTAGCGTCTAGCTTGATTGAGCTGTTCTTC.

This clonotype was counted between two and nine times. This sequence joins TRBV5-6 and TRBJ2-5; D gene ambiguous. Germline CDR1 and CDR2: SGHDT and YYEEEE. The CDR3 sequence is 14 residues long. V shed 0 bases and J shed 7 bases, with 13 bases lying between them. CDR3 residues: CASSLDGPPGTQYF. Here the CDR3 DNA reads TGTGCCAGCAGCTTGGATGGACCTCCCGGGACCCAGTACTTC.

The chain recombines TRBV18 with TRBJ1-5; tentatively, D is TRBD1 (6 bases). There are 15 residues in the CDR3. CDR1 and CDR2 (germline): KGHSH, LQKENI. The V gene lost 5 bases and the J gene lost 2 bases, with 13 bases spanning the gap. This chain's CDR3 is CASSADRQGNQPQHF. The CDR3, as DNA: TGTGCCAGCTCAGCAGACAGACAGGGCAATCAGCCCCAGCATTTT.

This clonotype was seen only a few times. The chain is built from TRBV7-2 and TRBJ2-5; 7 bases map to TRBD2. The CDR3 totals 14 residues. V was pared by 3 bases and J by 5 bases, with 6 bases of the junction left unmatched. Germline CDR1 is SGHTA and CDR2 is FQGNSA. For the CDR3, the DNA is TGTGCCAGCAGCTTCTCAAGCGGGATGGAGACCCAGTACTTC. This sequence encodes CASSFSSGMETQYF.

For the CDR3, the DNA is TGTGCCAGCAGCTACCGGAGGGACGAGCAGTACTTC. Amino acids: CASSYRRDEQYF. The chain joins TRBV12-3 or TRBV12-4 to TRBJ2-7, with D possibly being TRBD2 (6 bases). The CDR3 extends over 12 amino acids. V lost 6 bases and J 5 bases, leaving 11 bases between the germline ends.

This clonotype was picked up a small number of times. The CDR3 region has the DNA TGCGCCAGCAGCCAAGTTGACAGGGGAATTTACACTGAAGCTTTCTTT. As protein: CASSQVDRGIYTEAFF. The chain joins TRBV4-3 to TRBJ1-1; 8 nucleotides agree with TRBD1. CDR1 is LGHNA and CDR2 is YSLEER in the germline V gene. After removal of 1 base from V and 3 bases from J, the junction contained 7 bases not matched to a gene. The CDR3 has 16 residues.

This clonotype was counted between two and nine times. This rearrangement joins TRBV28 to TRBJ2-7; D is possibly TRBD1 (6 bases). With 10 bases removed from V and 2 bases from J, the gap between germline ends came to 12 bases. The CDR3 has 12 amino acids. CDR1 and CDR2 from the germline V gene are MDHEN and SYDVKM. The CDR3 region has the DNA TGTGCCATCTCGGGACATACCTACGAGCAGTACTTC. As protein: CAISGHTYEQYF.

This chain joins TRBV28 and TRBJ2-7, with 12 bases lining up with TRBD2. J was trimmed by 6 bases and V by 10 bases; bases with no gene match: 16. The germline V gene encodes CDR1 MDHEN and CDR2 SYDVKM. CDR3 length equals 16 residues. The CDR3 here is CATRPSSGRGGSEQYF. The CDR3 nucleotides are TGTGCCACCCGGCCCTCTAGCGGGAGGGGGGGAAGCGAGCAGTACTTC.

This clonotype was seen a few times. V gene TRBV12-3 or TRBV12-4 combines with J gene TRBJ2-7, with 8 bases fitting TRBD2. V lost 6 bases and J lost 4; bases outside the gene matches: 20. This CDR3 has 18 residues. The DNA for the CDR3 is TGTGCCAGCAGAGGCCGGGAGGGTTCGGCTAGCGGAGATTACGAGCAGTACTTC. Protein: CASRGREGSASGDYEQYF.

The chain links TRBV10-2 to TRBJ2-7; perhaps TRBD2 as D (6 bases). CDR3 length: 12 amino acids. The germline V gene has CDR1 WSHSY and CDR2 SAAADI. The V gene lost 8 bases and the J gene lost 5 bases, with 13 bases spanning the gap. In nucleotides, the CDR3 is TGCGCCAGCGCATCGGGGGTTAACGAGCAGTACTTC. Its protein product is CASASGVNEQYF.

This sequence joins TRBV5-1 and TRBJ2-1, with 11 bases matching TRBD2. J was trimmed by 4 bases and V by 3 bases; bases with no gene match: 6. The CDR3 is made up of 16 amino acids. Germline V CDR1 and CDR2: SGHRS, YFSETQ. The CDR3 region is CASSWLAGGPYNEQFF. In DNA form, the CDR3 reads TGCGCCAGCAGCTGGCTAGCGGGAGGACCTTACAATGAGCAGTTCTTC.

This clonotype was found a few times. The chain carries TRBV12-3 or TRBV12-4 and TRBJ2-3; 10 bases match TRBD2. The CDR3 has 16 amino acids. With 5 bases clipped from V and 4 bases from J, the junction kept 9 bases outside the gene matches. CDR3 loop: CASSATSGNTADTQYF. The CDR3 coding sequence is TGTGCCAGCAGTGCCACTAGCGGGAATACGGCAGATACGCAGTATTTT.

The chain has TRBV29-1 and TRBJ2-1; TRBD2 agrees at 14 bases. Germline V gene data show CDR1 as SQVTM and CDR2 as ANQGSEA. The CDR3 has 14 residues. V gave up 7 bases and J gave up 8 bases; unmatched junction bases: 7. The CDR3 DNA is TGCAGCGCCGACGGACTAGCGGGAGGTGATGAGCAGTTCTTC. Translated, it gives CSADGLAGGDEQFF.

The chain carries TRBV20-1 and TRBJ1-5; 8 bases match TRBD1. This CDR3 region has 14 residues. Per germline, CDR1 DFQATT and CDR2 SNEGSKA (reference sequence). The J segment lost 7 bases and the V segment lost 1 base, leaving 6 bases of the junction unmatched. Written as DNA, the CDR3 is TGCAGTGCTAGAGTCGGACAGGGCTTCCAGCCCCAGCATTTT. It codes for CSARVGQGFQPQHF.

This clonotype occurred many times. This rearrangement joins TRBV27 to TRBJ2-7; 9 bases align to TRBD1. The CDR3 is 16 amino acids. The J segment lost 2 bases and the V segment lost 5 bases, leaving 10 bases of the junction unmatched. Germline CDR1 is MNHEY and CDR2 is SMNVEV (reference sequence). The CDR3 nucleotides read TGTGCCAGCAGTACTTACGGGGACAGGGAAACCTACGAGCAGTACTTC. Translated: CASSTYGDRETYEQYF.